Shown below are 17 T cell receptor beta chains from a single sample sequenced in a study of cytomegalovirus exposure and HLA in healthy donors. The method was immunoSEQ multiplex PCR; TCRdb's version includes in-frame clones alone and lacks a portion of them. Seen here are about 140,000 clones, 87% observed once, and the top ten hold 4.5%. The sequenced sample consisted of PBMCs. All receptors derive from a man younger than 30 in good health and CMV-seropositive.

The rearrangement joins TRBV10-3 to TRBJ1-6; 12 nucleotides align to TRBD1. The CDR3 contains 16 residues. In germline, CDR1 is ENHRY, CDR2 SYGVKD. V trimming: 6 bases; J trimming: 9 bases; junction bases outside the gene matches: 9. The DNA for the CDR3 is TGTGCCATCAGGGCCGGGACAGGGGGCTCTGGTTCACCCCTCCACTTT. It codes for CAIRAGTGGSGSPLHF.

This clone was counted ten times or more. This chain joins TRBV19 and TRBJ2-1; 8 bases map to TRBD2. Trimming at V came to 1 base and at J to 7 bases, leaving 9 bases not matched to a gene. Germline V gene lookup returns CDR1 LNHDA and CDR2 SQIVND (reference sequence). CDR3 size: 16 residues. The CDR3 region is CASSIVAGLEGNEQFF. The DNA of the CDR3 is TGTGCCAGTAGTATAGTAGCGGGACTAGAGGGGAATGAGCAGTTCTTC.

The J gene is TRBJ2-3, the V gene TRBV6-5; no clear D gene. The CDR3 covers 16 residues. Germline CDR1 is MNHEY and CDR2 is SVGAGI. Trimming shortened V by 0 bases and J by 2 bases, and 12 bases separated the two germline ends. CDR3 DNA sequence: TGTGCCAGCAGTTACTCCCCCGCGCAGGCCACAGATACGCAGTATTTT. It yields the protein CASSYSPAQATDTQYF.

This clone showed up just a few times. CDR3 loop: CASGRGTGDTEAFF. CDR3 in DNA: TGTGCCAGTGGCCGAGGCACGGGGGACACTGAAGCTTTCTTT. The chain uses TRBV19 and TRBJ1-1; a weak D match, TRBD1 (5 bases). V was pared by 8 bases and J by 3 bases, with 16 bases between. The CDR3 contains 14 residues. Germline V lookup: CDR1 LNHDA, CDR2 SQIVND (reference sequence).

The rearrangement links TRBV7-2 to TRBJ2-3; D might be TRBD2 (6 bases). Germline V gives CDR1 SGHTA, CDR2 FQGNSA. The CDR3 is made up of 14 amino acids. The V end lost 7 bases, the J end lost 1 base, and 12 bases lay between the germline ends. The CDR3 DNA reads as TGTGCCAGCACCCGGGACTCCGGCACAGATACGCAGTATTTT. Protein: CASTRDSGTDTQYF. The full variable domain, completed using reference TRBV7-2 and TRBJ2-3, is GAGVSQSPSNKVTEKGKDVELRCDPISGHTALYWYRQSLGQGLEFLIYFQGNSAPDKSGLPSDRFSAERTGGSVSTLTIQRTQQEDSAVYLCASTRDSGTDTQYFGPGTRLTVL.

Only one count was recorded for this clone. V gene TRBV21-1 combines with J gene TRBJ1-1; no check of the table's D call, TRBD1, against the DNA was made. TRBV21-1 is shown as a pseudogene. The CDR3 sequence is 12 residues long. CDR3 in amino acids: CASSDRAIEAFF. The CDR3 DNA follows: TGTGCCAGCTCGGACAGGGCGATTGAAGCTTTCTTT.

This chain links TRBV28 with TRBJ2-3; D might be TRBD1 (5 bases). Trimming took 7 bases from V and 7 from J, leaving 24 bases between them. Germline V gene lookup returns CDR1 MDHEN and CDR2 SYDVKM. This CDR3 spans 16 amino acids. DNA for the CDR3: TGTGCCAGCATTTCCCCTCGAGCAGGGAATCTGTATACGCAGTATTTT. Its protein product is CASISPRAGNLYTQYF.

This CDR3 is CASSLPREKLFF. Here the CDR3 DNA reads TGTGCCAGCAGCTTACCTAGGGAAAAACTGTTTTTT. The chain has TRBV7-6 and TRBJ1-4; no clear D. CDR1 and CDR2 (germline): SGHVS, FNYEAQ. Trimming removed 2 bases from V and 8 bases from J, with 6 bases in between. This CDR3 contains 12 residues.

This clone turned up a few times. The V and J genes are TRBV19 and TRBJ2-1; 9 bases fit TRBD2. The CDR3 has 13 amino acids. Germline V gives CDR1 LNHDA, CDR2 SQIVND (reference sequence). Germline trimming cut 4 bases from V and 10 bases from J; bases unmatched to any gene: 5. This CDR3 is CASSSGRAGEQFF. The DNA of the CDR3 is TGTGCCAGTAGTAGCGGGAGGGCCGGGGAGCAGTTCTTC.

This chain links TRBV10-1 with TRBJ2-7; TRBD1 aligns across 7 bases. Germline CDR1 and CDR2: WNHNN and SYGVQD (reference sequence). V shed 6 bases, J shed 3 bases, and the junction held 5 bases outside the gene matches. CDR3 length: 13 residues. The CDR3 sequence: CASSAGTDYEQYF. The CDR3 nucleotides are TGCGCCAGCAGCGCCGGGACAGACTACGAGCAGTACTTC.

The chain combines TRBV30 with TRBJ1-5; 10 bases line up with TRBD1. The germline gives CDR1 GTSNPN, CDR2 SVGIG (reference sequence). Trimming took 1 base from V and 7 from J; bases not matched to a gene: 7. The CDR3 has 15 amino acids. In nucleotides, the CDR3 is TGTGCCTGGAGTGCCTCGGGACAGGGGAACCAGCCCCAGCATTTT. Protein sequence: CAWSASGQGNQPQHF.

CDR3 bases: TGTGCCAGCAGCGTGAGTTGGACAGGGAAGACCCAGTACTTC. Protein: CASSVSWTGKTQYF. The chain employs TRBV5-6 and TRBJ2-5; 8 bases align to TRBD1. The junction had 8 bases not matched to a gene; V was cut back by 4 bases and J by 6 bases. Germline loops: CDR1 SGHDT, CDR2 YYEEEE. The CDR3 length is 14 residues.

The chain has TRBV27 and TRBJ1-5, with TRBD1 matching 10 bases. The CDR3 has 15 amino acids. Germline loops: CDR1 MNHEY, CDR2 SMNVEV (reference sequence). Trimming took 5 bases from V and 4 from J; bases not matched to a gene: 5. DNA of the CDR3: TGTGCCAGCAGTCCAGGACAGGGGGGGAATCAGCCCCAGCATTTT. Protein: CASSPGQGGNQPQHF.

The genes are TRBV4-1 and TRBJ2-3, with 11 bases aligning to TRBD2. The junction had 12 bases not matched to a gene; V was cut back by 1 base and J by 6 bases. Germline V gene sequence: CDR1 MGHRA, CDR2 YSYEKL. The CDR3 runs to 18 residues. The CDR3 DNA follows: TGCGCCAGCAGCCAAGGGTCCTACCTAGCGGGAGGTTCGGATACGCAGTATTTT. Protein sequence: CASSQGSYLAGGSDTQYF.

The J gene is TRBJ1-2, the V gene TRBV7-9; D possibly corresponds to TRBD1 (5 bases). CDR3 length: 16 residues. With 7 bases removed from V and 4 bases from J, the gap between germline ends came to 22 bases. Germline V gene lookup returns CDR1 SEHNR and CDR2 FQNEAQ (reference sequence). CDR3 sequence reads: CASTRTQSAGGYGYTF. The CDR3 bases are TGTGCCAGCACCCGAACCCAATCGGCGGGGGGCTATGGCTACACCTTC.

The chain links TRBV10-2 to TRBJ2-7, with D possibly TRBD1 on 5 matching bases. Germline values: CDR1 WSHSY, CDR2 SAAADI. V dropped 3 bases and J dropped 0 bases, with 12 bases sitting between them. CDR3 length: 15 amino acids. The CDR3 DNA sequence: TGCGCCAGCAGTGAAGGGGTTGGCAGCTCCTACGAGCAGTACTTC. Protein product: CASSEGVGSSYEQYF.

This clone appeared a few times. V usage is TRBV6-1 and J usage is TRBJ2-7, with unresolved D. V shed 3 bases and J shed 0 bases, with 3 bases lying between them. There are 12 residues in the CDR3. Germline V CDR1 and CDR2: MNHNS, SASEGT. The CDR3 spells CASSDSSYEQYF. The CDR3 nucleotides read TGTGCCAGCAGTGACAGCTCCTACGAGCAGTACTTC.